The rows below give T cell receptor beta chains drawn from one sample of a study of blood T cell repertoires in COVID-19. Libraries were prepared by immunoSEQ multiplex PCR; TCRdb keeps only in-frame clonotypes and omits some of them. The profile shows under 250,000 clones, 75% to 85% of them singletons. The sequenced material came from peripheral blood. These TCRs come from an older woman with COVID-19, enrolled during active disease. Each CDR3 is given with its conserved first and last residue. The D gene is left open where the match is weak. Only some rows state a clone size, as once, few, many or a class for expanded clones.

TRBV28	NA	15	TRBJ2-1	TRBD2	CASSRVGGVYNEQFF	TGTGCCAGCAGCCGTGTTGGGGGGGTTTACAATGAGCAGTTCTTC
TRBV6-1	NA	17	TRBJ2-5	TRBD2	CASSEGGTSGSLETQYF	TGTGCCAGCAGTGAAGGAGGGACTAGCGGGAGTTTGGAGACCCAGTACTTC
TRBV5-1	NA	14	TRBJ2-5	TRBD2	CASSFSSGEETQYF	TGCGCCAGCAGCTTTTCCAGCGGGGAAGAGACCCAGTACTTC
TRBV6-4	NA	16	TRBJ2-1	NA	CASSDSTGSSYNEQFF	TGTGCCAGCAGTGACTCGACGGGGAGCTCCTACAATGAGCAGTTCTTC
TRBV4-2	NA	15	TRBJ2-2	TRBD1	CASGPGQTNTGELFF	TGTGCCAGCGGACCGGGACAGACTAACACCGGGGAGCTGTTTTTT
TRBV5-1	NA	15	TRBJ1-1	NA	CASSLVGNTNTEAFF	TGCGCCAGCAGCTTGGTTGGCAACACCAACACTGAAGCTTTCTTT
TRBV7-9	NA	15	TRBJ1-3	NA	CASSLAKPSGNTIYF	TGTGCCAGCAGCTTAGCCAAGCCCTCTGGAAACACCATATATTTT
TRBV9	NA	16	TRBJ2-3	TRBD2	CASSVELAGVRGTQYF	TGTGCCAGCAGCGTAGAGTTAGCGGGAGTTCGGGGTACGCAGTATTTT
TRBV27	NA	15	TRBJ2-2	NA	CASSSDRIYAGELFF	TGTGCCAGCAGTTCCGACAGGATATATGCCGGGGAGCTGTTTTTT
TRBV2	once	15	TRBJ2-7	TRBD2	CASTLTSSGKGWQYF	TGTGCCAGCACCTTGACGTCTAGCGGGAAGGGGTGGCAGTACTTC
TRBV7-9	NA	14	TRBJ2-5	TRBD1	CASRATGGLETQYF	TGTGCCAGCAGGGCCACAGGGGGCTTAGAGACCCAGTACTTC
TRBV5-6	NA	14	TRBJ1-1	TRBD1	CASSSDRGNTEAFF	TGTGCCAGCAGTTCGGACAGGGGGAACACTGAAGCTTTCTTT
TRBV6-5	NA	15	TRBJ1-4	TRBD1	CASRLGGQGNEKLFF	TGTGCCAGCAGATTGGGGGGACAGGGAAATGAAAAACTGTTTTTT
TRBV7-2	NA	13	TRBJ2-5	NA	CASSHDWEETQYF	TGTGCCAGCAGCCACGACTGGGAAGAGACCCAGTACTTC
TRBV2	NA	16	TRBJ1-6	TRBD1	CASSPGGSSYNSPLHF	TGTGCCAGCAGTCCAGGGGGAAGCTCCTATAATTCACCCCTCCACTTT
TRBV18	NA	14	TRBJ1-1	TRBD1	CASSRDRDYTEAFF	TGTGCCAGCTCACGGGACAGGGATTACACTGAAGCTTTCTTT
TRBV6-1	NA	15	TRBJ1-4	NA	CASSEVGQSREKLFF	TGTGCCAGCAGTGAAGTTGGACAGTCAAGGGAAAAACTGTTTTTT
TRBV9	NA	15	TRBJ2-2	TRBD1	CASSAWGQGAGELFF	TGTGCCAGCAGCGCCTGGGGACAGGGGGCCGGGGAGCTGTTTTTT
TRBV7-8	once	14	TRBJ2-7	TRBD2	CASSGAGGYDEQYF	TGTGCCAGCAGCGGAGCGGGAGGGTACGACGAGCAGTACTTC
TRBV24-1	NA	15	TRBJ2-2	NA	CATSETTGGDGELFF	TGTGCCACCAGTGAAACCACAGGCGGGGACGGGGAGCTGTTTTTT